The clone carrying this TCR beta chain was counted between two and nine times. No antigen is known for it. The CDR3 runs 16 residues. Germline V gene sequence: CDR1 SGHRS, CDR2 YFSETQ. With 0 bases removed from V and 1 base from J, the gap between germline ends came to 12 bases. Use of 60 Vbeta and 13 Jbeta primers characterized the PCR. The protocol was immunoSEQ multiplex PCR, while the TCRdb copy is restricted to in-frame clones and leaves out a portion. The sample shows some 110,000 clones, 60% to 80% of them seen only once. These data come from a study of cytomegalovirus exposure and HLA in healthy donors. Notes on the study in general: A later examination showed that TCR association rates differed by HLA locus, with DRB1 most and HLA-C fewest. Later analysis associated a missense DCLRE1C variant with TCR beta V- and J-gene trimming. Within an earlier analysis, most TCR beta V segments proved productive either about 90% or about 30% of the time.

The J gene is TRBJ2-3, the V gene TRBV5-1; no definite D call. This receptor was obtained from a boy aged 5-17 years in good health and CMV-seronegative. Sequences were obtained from PBMCs. CDR3 nucleotide sequence: TGCGCCAGCAGCTTGGGACATCAAGTGGGCACAGATACGCAGTATTTT. It codes for CASSLGHQVGTDTQYF.